Following are 9 T cell receptor beta chains from one sample sequenced in a study of blood T cell repertoires in COVID-19. Only in-frame clones appear in the TCRdb table, and some are missing; sequencing was by immunoSEQ multiplex PCR. The table lists about 130,000 clones, approximately 83% of them singletons. Material: peripheral blood. The receptors shown here come from a man aged 35-49 years with active or convalescent COVID-19.

The V and J genes are TRBV6-6 and TRBJ2-7; possibly TRBD1 for D (5 bases). From germline, CDR1 is MNHNY and CDR2 SVGAGI (reference sequence). V lost 2 bases and J lost 3, with 17 bases in between. The CDR3 contains 16 residues. The CDR3 DNA reads as TGTGCCAGCAGTTACGAGCGTTGGCGGCAGGGCTACGAGCAGTACTTC. Residues: CASSYERWRQGYEQYF.

The chain carries TRBV6-4 and TRBJ1-2; 7 bases align to TRBD1. Trimming took 6 bases from V and 4 from J; bases not matched to a gene: 14. Germline assignment: CDR1 MRHNA and CDR2 SNTAGT. This CDR3 spans 16 amino acids. CDR3 in amino acids: CASSEQTGASIYGYTF. The CDR3 coding sequence is TGTGCCAGCAGCGAACAAACAGGGGCCTCAATCTATGGCTACACCTTC.

The CDR3 DNA reads as TGCGCCAGCAGCTTGGGGCCAGGGGATTACAATGAGCAGTTCTTC. This encodes CASSLGPGDYNEQFF. The chain joins TRBV5-1 to TRBJ2-1, with D perhaps TRBD1 (6 bases). The germline gives CDR1 SGHRS, CDR2 YFSETQ. The CDR3 covers 15 residues. V dropped 0 bases and J dropped 4 bases, with 11 bases sitting between them.

The chain combines TRBV6-1 with TRBJ1-5, with 9 bases lining up with TRBD1. After removal of 3 bases from V and 3 bases from J, the junction contained 3 bases not matched to a gene. The CDR3 extends over 15 amino acids. CDR1 MNHNS and CDR2 SASEGT come from the germline V gene. DNA for the CDR3: TGTGCCAGCAGTGACACAGGGGGCCTCAATCAGCCCCAGCATTTT. Its translation is CASSDTGGLNQPQHF.

This chain links TRBV18 with TRBJ1-5, with TRBD1 identical over 7 bases. CDR1 is KGHSH, CDR2 LQKENI, per germline. The trim removed 6 bases at V and 3 bases at J, leaving 11 bases unmatched. This CDR3 is 16 amino acids long. The DNA of the CDR3 is TGTGCCAGCTCCCCTACAGGGGTTGGGGACAATCAGCCCCAGCATTTT. Its protein product is CASSPTGVGDNQPQHF.

The J gene is TRBJ2-7, the V gene TRBV18, with a tentative D call TRBD1 (6 bases). The length of the CDR3 is 13 residues. Trimming stripped 3 bases from V and 5 bases from J, with 11 bases between. The V gene's germline CDR1 is KGHSH and CDR2 LQKENI. CDR3 sequence: CASSPGAEHEQYF. In DNA form, the CDR3 reads TGTGCCAGCTCACCGGGGGCGGAACACGAGCAGTACTTC.

This chain's CDR3 is CASKRQTEAFF. For the CDR3, the DNA is TGTGCCAGCAAAAGACAGACTGAAGCTTTCTTT. This chain connects TRBV6-5 to TRBJ1-1; D possibly corresponds to TRBD1 (5 bases). Trimming took 7 bases from V and 5 from J, leaving 8 bases between them. Germline V CDR1 and CDR2: MNHEY, SVGAGI. The CDR3 runs 11 residues.

The gene calls are TRBV27 and TRBJ2-2; 7 nucleotides line up with TRBD1. The CDR3 length is 15 residues. After removal of 4 bases from V and 5 bases from J, the junction contained 7 bases not matched to a gene. The germline V gene has CDR1 MNHEY and CDR2 SMNVEV (reference sequence). DNA of the CDR3: TGTGCCAGCAGTTCAACCAGGGGGAGTACCGGGGAGCTGTTTTTT. It yields the protein CASSSTRGSTGELFF.

The V call is TRBV2, the J call TRBJ2-7, with 10 bases fitting TRBD1. The CDR3 has 14 amino acids. Germline CDR1 is SNHLY and CDR2 is FYNNEI. Germline trimming cut 5 bases from V and 6 bases from J; bases unmatched to any gene: 7. The CDR3 DNA reads as TGTGCCAGCAGTCCCGGGACAGGGGCGGTCGAGCAGTACTTC. This codes for CASSPGTGAVEQYF.